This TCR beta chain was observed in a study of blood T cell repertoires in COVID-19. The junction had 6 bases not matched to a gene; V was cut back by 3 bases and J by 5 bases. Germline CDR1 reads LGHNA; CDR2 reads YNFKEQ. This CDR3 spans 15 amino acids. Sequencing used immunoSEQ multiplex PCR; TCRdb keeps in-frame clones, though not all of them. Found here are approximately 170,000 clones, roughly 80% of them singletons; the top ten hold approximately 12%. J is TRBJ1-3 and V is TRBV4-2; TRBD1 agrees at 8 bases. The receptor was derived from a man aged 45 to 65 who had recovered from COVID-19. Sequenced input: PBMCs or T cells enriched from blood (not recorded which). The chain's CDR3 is CASSQNQGARNTIYF. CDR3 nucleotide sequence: TGTGCCAGCAGCCAGAACCAGGGGGCCCGAAACACCATATATTTT.